The source of this T cell receptor (beta chain) is a study of a mutant IDH1 vaccine in newly diagnosed glioma listed by TCRdb under 2021. Background for the entire study: Vaccination was initiated 4-6 weeks after radiotherapy alone, or concurrently with temozolomide cycles in the chemotherapy-containing groups. Prior to enrollment, patients had been given standard therapy consisting of radiotherapy alone, temozolomide alone, or radiochemotherapy with temozolomide, with the combination given to most patients. The week-35 safety follow-up was designated visit V12, and the week-47 end of study was designated visit V13. Of the approximately 32 treated patients, around 62% were male and around 40% were female, and the mean age was approximately 39 years. Longitudinal TCRB deep sequencing was done for 25 to 30 treated patients, wherever samples were available for exploratory analyses. Peripheral blood samples were drawn at six visits, namely V03 (baseline), V05, V07, V10, V12 and V13.

Points the paper makes about the study in general: Across multiple MHC alleles, vaccine-induced immune responses were seen in 90% to 95% of patients. According to the authors, sample limitations meant that analyses of patient blood samples could not be reproduced. PBMC samples for TCRB deep sequencing were selected based on availability. Pseudoprogression seemed to be unrelated to changes in the top peripheral T cell clonotypes found by TCRB sequencing.

Points on this clone: What this receptor recognizes is not known. There are no base qualities to consult, and no much larger clone falls within one base.

The label giving this sample's time point can be read as: week 35, safety follow-up. Each vaccine dose, consisting of 300 ug of a 20-mer mutant IDH1 peptide in Montanide, was administered subcutaneously with topical imiquimod. Across visits V03 through V10, patients got a total of eight vaccinations, given in weeks 1, 3, 5, 7, 11, 15, 19 and 23. The donors had newly diagnosed IDH1-mutant astrocytomas of WHO grade 3 or 4 that showed loss of nuclear ATRX. The samples were drawn from NOA16, a multicentre, single-arm, open-label phase I trial in Germany that tested a mutant IDH1 peptide vaccine in humans for the first time. Genomic DNA for TCRB sequencing was extracted from EDTA blood using the DNeasy Blood and Tissue Kit. The library relied on the immunoSEQ multiplex PCR assay. Rearranged TCR beta chain sequences were amplified using the hsTCRB Kit according to the manufacturer's protocol. TCRB libraries were sequenced on an Illumina MiSeq. The authors' analysis ran thus. Demultiplexing, trimming and gene mapping were performed with the kit vendor's proprietary platform. The source is immuneACCESS, and TCRdb retained only in-frame sequences with V and J called. Part of the clones is not carried over; for the studies checked, unresolved V genes explain less than half of this, and the remainder is unexplained. V, J and clone size are those of that table, while D and trimming were read from the DNA. In all, the sample holds 69,000 or so clones, and roughly 86% of those were seen once. In total, the top ten clones hold 2% to 2.5% of the sample.

Measured from the cysteine to the phenylalanine, the CDR3 is 18 residues long. Of all the DNA, just the CDR3 is kept, 54 bases in frame from base 1. Trimming leaves V shorter by 5 bases and J shorter by 1 base, with the junction holding 12 bases beyond the gene matches. CDR1 and CDR2 are read off the germline V gene (reference sequence) as SGHAT and FQDESV. This clonotype was sampled from a man aged 30-40 years with glioma. The sequence joins TRBV11-1 to TRBJ2-1; 9 nucleotides in the junction match TRBD2. The sample was PBMCs, taken from a glioma patient whose treatment included an IDH1 peptide vaccine. The base sequence is TGTGCCAGCAGCCAGCCCTACAGCGGGGGGCTTTCCTACAATGAGCAGTTCTTC. Its coded protein is CASSQPYSGGLSYNEQFF.